This entry features one T cell receptor beta chain sequence. In the study's own analysis: Nucleated cell number was recorded as an estimate derived from reference gene primer amplification. TCRdb's copy holds only in-frame clones and misses some; the assay was immunoSEQ multiplex PCR. For V, J and clone size, that table is used; D and trimming come from the DNA. The sample has around 170,000 clones; roughly 80% are singletons. This entry comes from a study of blood T cell repertoires in COVID-19. Study overall: PBMCs, B-cell-depleted T cells, or T cells were the source of the cDNA or gDNA that made up the material.

Membership in each cohort depended on participant-reported clinical history. The CDR3 is 15 amino acids. CDR1 and CDR2 (germline): SGHNT, YYREEE (reference sequence). Between the trimmed V and J ends, which lost 0 bases and 4 bases, there was a span of 13 bases. The genes are TRBV5-4 and TRBJ1-1; D gene unclear. This TCR was recovered from a woman in her 50s who had recovered from COVID-19. The sequencing input was PBMCs or T cells enriched from blood (not recorded which). CDR3 bases: TGTGCCAGCAGCTTGGCCGGGTTGCGTGGCACTGAAGCTTTCTTT. It codes for CASSLAGLRGTEAFF.